The sequence of this T cell receptor beta chain was determined in a study of vaccination and CD4 T cells after COVID-19. Background on the study: The authors gave control cultures a CEFX pool, an HIV-1 Nef pool, or no peptide.

CDR3 length equals 14 residues. Germline-derived CDR1 and CDR2 are DFQATT and SNEGSKA (reference sequence). Stated treatment: roughly 10-day PBMC culture with coronavirus spike peptide pools or control peptides (ViraFEST assay). Researchers collected the unexposed donor's CD4+ T cells before the COVID-19 pandemic (2011-2018). Contingent on cell availability, unexposed-donor CD4+ T cells were interrogated with SARS-CoV-2 S/N and four cold-coronavirus spikes. In the case of this clonotype: Its antigen is undetermined.

Cultured CD4+ T cells had their DNA profiled by the Oncomine TCR Beta short-read assay. Genomic DNA was isolated from cultured CD4+ T cells. TCRdb processed the PCR reads anew with MiXCR; each CDR3 protein has one entry. The sample records roughly 11,000 distinct CDR3 sequences, 37% being singletons. This TCR came from a human donor in good health. Sequencing was performed on CD4+ T cells from blood, cultured in vitro. This sequence joins TRBV20-1 and TRBJ2-3; TRBD1 matches at 8 bases. The end of the DNA is better explained by TRBJ1-5, so the J call may be wrong. CDR3 in amino acids: CSARVQGAIDTQHF. The CDR3 DNA reads as TGCAGTGCTAGGGTCCAGGGGGCGATAGATACGCAGCATTTT.